One sample yielded the 20 T cell receptor beta chains listed below, sequenced in a study of OX40 agonist ivuxolimab in advanced cancers. TCRdb keeps only in-frame clones here, not all; method: immunoSEQ multiplex PCR. The table shows around 14,000 clones, with more than 65% occurring only once. Here the sequenced sample was CD4+ or CD8+ T cells sorted from blood, taken in a trial of the OX40 agonist ivuxolimab. Receptor source: an adult with an advanced solid tumor such as melanoma, head and neck, liver or kidney cancer.

This clone was counted ten times or more. The chain recombines TRBV5-6 with TRBJ1-1, with D unclear. CDR3 length: 14 amino acids. Germline V gene sequence: CDR1 SGHDT, CDR2 YYEEEE. Trimming took 3 bases from V and 1 from J, leaving 10 bases between them. The CDR3 loop reads CASSSGRENTEAFF. The DNA of the CDR3 is TGTGCCAGCAGCTCAGGACGGGAGAACACTGAAGCTTTCTTT.

The chain uses TRBV5-1 and TRBJ2-7, with TRBD2 as a possible D gene (6 bases). This CDR3 region has 14 residues. The V end was cut by 2 bases, the J end by 4 bases, with 13 bases between. CDR1 is SGHRS and CDR2 is YFSETQ in the germline V gene. CDR3 protein: CASSLGGIEYEQYF. CDR3 DNA sequence: TGCGCCAGCAGCTTAGGCGGGATCGAGTACGAGCAGTACTTC.

V gene TRBV11-3 combines with J gene TRBJ1-1; 10 bases are shared with TRBD1. This CDR3 contains 13 residues. CDR1 and CDR2 from the germline V gene are SGHNT and YENEEA. The V and J ends lost 5 bases and 10 bases, in that order; junction bases with no gene match: 7. The CDR3 here is CASSRTGGTSAFF. The CDR3 DNA is TGTGCCAGCAGCCGGACAGGGGGGACTTCAGCTTTCTTT.

The chain combines TRBV4-1 with TRBJ1-2; D possibly corresponds to TRBD1 (6 bases). CDR3 length: 13 amino acids. Germline lookup yields CDR1 MGHRA and CDR2 YSYEKL. The V end lost 4 bases, the J end lost 2 bases, and 8 bases lay between the germline ends. CDR3 protein: CASSLGTNYGYTF. The DNA of the CDR3 is TGCGCCAGCAGCCTGGGGACAAACTATGGCTACACCTTC.

As regards this clone: In the same sample, other DNA sequences code for this CDR3. The V call is TRBV27, the J call TRBJ1-5; the D is unclear. Trimming left V 2 bases short and J 0 bases short, with 8 bases between. Per germline, CDR1 MNHEY and CDR2 SMNVEV (reference sequence). The CDR3 is 15 amino acids. The DNA for the CDR3 is TGTGCCAGCAGTTTAGACGGAGATAGCAATCAGCCCCAGCATTTT. Amino acids: CASSLDGDSNQPQHF.

This rearrangement joins TRBV7-2 to TRBJ2-1; 12 bases match TRBD2. The CDR3 runs to 16 residues. The trim removed 5 bases at V and 2 bases at J, leaving 4 bases unmatched. The germline gives CDR1 SGHTA, CDR2 FQGNSA. CDR3 amino acids: CASSERLAGAYNEQFF. The CDR3 nucleotides are TGTGCCAGCAGCGAGAGACTAGCGGGAGCCTACAATGAGCAGTTCTTC.

This clone was found a few times. The chain employs TRBV27 and TRBJ2-7; 9 positions match TRBD1. Trimming took 7 bases from V and 5 from J; bases not matched to a gene: 9. This CDR3 region has 14 residues. CDR1 and CDR2 from the germline V gene are MNHEY and SMNVEV (reference sequence). CDR3 amino acids: CASTRTGVGDEQYF. CDR3 coding DNA: TGTGCCAGCACCAGGACAGGGGTTGGAGACGAGCAGTACTTC.

The rearrangement links TRBV27 to TRBJ1-5; possibly TRBD1 for D (5 bases). Deletions cut 5 bases from V and 6 bases from J, with 11 bases between. CDR3 length: 13 residues. Germline assignment: CDR1 MNHEY and CDR2 SMNVEV (reference sequence). CDR3 DNA: TGTGCCAGCAGTCGGGGGGTGGGTCAGCCCCAGCATTTT. It is translated as CASSRGVGQPQHF.

By sample fraction, this clone is medium-sized. The chain uses TRBV11-2 and TRBJ1-1; D not resolved. Germline V CDR1 and CDR2: SGHAT, FQNNGV. Trimming took off 0 bases at V and 1 base at J, with 21 bases between the two ends. The CDR3 spans 19 residues. The DNA of the CDR3 is TGTGCCAGCAGCTTAGAACCTCCAACCTCCTACAGCTGGAACACTGAAGCTTTCTTT. Its translation: CASSLEPPTSYSWNTEAFF.

This clone was picked up many times. The same CDR3 is also encoded by other DNA sequences in this sample. This chain joins TRBV28 and TRBJ2-4; no reliable D call. The V end lost 3 bases, the J end lost 1 base, and 7 bases lay between the germline ends. Germline assignment: CDR1 MDHEN and CDR2 SYDVKM. This CDR3 comprises 14 residues. CDR3 amino acids: CASSFLGAKNIQYF. The CDR3, as DNA: TGTGCCAGCAGTTTTTTGGGTGCCAAAAACATTCAGTACTTC.

The gene calls are TRBV9 and TRBJ2-1; D assignment may be TRBD1 or TRBD2 (7 bases each). Per germline, CDR1 SGDLS and CDR2 YYNGEE. V was shortened by 4 bases and J by 0 bases, with 17 bases between the two germline ends. This CDR3 is built from 17 residues. CDR3: CASSPRGGSSSYNEQFF. The CDR3 DNA reads TGTGCCAGCAGCCCCAGGGGGGGGTCCAGCTCCTACAATGAGCAGTTCTTC.

The chain recombines TRBV5-6 with TRBJ2-3; D is undetermined. CDR1 and CDR2 from the germline V gene are SGHDT and YYEEEE. This CDR3 contains 13 residues. Between the trimmed V and J ends, which lost 0 bases and 6 bases, there was a span of 8 bases. CDR3 nucleotides: TGTGCCAGCAGCTTGGCGGCTAGTGATACGCAGTATTTT. This translates into CASSLAASDTQYF.

This clone is termed medium-sized. The V gene is TRBV23-1, the J gene TRBJ1-1; TRBD1 matches 7 bases. TRBV23-1 is given ORF status, its function remaining uncertain. The CDR3 is 15 residues long. The ends lost 0 bases at V and 5 bases at J; junction bases unmatched: 6. The CDR3 DNA follows: TGCGCCAGCAGTCAATCGAGGGGACAGTCGACTGAAGCTTTCTTT. Its translation is CASSQSRGQSTEAFF.

This clone is categorized as large. The rearrangement uses TRBV2 and TRBJ1-1; 8 bases align to TRBD1. Germline V gives CDR1 SNHLY, CDR2 FYNNEI. The ends lost 9 bases at V and 6 bases at J; junction bases unmatched: 9. This CDR3 contains 13 residues. CDR3 amino acids: CARGPGGASEAFF. The CDR3 region has the DNA TGTGCCAGGGGTCCAGGGGGCGCGTCTGAAGCTTTCTTT.

This clone appeared a few times. The chain is built from TRBV27 and TRBJ2-1, with unresolved D. The CDR3 is 14 amino acids. Germline V gene lookup returns CDR1 MNHEY and CDR2 SMNVEV (reference sequence). Trimming shortened V by 8 bases and J by 7 bases, and 18 bases separated the two germline ends. The CDR3 coding sequence is TGTGCCAGCTCCGAGTATGGCGAATCTAATGAGCAGTTCTTC. Its protein product is CASSEYGESNEQFF.

The V and J genes are TRBV13 and TRBJ2-1, with 14 bases lining up with TRBD2. The V gene's germline CDR1 is PRHDT and CDR2 FYEKMQ (reference sequence). Trimming took 3 bases from V and 9 from J; bases not matched to a gene: 4. CDR3 length: 15 residues. The CDR3 nucleotides read TGTGCCAGCAGCTTGACTAGCGGGAGGGACGGTGAGCAGTTCTTC. It translates to CASSLTSGRDGEQFF.

This sequence joins TRBV7-3 and TRBJ1-2; D not resolved. The V gene lost 2 bases and the J gene lost 2 bases, with 15 bases spanning the gap. Germline-derived CDR1 and CDR2 are SGHTA and FQGTGA. The CDR3 covers 16 residues. CDR3 region: CASSLDGEDNNYGYTF. CDR3 nucleotides: TGTGCCAGCAGCTTAGATGGAGAGGATAACAACTATGGCTACACCTTC.

This clone appeared a few times. As DNA, the CDR3 is TGTGCCAGCACTTTAGACAGCTCTGGAAACACCATATATTTT. It is translated as CASTLDSSGNTIYF. The V call is TRBV6-6, the J call TRBJ1-3; D perhaps matches TRBD1 (5 bases). CDR1 MNHNY and CDR2 SVGAGI come from the germline V gene (reference sequence). The CDR3 spans 14 residues. V was pared by 7 bases and J by 0 bases, with 10 bases between.

The chain uses TRBV10-3 and TRBJ2-1, with 9 bases identical to TRBD2. The CDR3 runs to 16 residues. After removal of 4 bases from V and 7 bases from J, the junction contained 11 bases not matched to a gene. Germline V gives CDR1 ENHRY, CDR2 SYGVKD. CDR3 region: CAISGDHGTSHNEQFF. Here the CDR3 DNA reads TGTGCCATCAGTGGTGATCACGGGACTAGCCATAATGAGCAGTTCTTC.

V is TRBV5-6 and J is TRBJ1-2; possible D gene TRBD1, 6 bases. The CDR3 totals 14 residues. V lost 0 bases, J lost 3 bases, and 9 bases lay in between. Per the germline V gene, CDR1 is SGHDT and CDR2 is YYEEEE. DNA for the CDR3: TGTGCCAGCAGCTTGGCCTACAGGGACTATGGCTACACCTTC. Amino acid sequence: CASSLAYRDYGYTF.